This TCR beta chain was identified in a study of cytomegalovirus exposure and HLA in healthy donors. This clone was seen only once. Primers included in the PCR were 60 Vbeta and 13 Jbeta primers. Measured with immunoSEQ multiplex PCR; TCRdb has only the in-frame clones, and not every one. The data contain 200,000 or so clones, over 70% of them singletons. The CDR3 extends over 16 amino acids. The V end lost 1 base, the J end lost 5 bases, and 15 bases lay between the germline ends. The V gene's germline CDR1 is MDHEN and CDR2 SYDVKM. The TCR sequence derives from a woman aged 18-35 years in good health and CMV-seropositive. V usage is TRBV28 and J usage is TRBJ2-1; D gene unclear. The specimen sequenced was PBMCs. CDR3 DNA sequence: TGTGCCAGCAGTTTATTTACTCTTCTGAATCACAATGAGCAGTTCTTC. This gives the protein CASSLFTLLNHNEQFF.